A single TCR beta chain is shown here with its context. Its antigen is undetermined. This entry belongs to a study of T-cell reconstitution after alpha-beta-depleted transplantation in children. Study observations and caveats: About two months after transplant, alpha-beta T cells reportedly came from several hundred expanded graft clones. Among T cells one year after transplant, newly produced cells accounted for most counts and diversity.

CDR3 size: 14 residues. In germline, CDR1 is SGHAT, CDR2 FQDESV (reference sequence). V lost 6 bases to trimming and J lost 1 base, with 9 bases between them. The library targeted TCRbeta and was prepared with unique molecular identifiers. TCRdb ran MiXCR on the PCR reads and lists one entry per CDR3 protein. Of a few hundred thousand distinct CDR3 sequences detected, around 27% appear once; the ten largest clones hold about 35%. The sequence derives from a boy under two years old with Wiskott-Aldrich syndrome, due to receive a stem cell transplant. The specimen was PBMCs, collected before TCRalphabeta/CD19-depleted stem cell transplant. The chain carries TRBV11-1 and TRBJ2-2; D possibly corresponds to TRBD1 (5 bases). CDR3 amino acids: CASSVDRNTGELFF. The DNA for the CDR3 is TGTGCCAGCAGTGTTGACAGGAACACCGGGGAGCTGTTTTTT.